The clone carrying this T cell receptor (beta chain) was seen more than once but under ten times. Its antigen remains unidentified. A much larger clone lies one base from this, so it may be a read error. Treg sorting used a CD4+CD25+CD127-/low gate. Study-wide findings and caveats: Tumor memory CD4+ T cell TCR gene usage clustered with blood and lymph node memory CD4+ cells and lymph node naive CD4+ cells.

TCRdb reprocessed the 5' RACE reads with MiXCR, giving one entry per CDR3 protein. Here the sample spans roughly 60,000 distinct CDR3 sequences, approximately 26% being singletons. There are 15 residues in the CDR3. Germline V gives CDR1 SGHTA, CDR2 FQGNSA. The clonotype originates from a female donor with breast cancer. The sample comprised tumor-infiltrating Tregs sorted from the breast tumor. This sequence joins TRBV7-2 and TRBJ2-5, with D unresolved. This CDR3 reads CAGSLGLPSQETQYF. The CDR3 coding sequence is TGTGCCGGCAGCTTAGGGCTTCCCTCACAAGAGACCCAGTACTTC.